Listed below are T cell receptor beta chains from one sample, sequenced in a study of response to subunit inactivated influenza vaccine. Using its own MiXCR run on the RT-PCR reads, TCRdb lists one record per CDR3 protein. The data hold 400,000 to 650,000 distinct CDR3 sequences, with 7.2% observed a single time. The source was PBMCs from blood, collected approximately 25 months after vaccination. The origin of the receptors is a man between 50 and 69 years old who received an inactivated influenza vaccine. CDR3s include the opening cysteine and the closing phenylalanine or tryptophan. A D gene is named only where the DNA matches it firmly. Not all rows give a size; the values are once, few, many and, for expanded clones, a class.

size	length	V	D	J	CDR3	DNA
NA	15	TRBV4-1	TRBD1	TRBJ2-1	CASSLGTDTYNEQFF	TGCGCCAGCAGCCTTGGGACAGATACGTACAATGAGCAGTTCTTC
few	13	TRBV20-1	NA	TRBJ2-1	CSHLDYRGYEQFF	TGCAGCCACCTTGACTATAGGGGCTATGAGCAGTTCTTC
NA	14	TRBV11-2	NA	TRBJ2-4	CASSLDTVRNIQYF	TGTGCCAGCAGCTTAGATACAGTTAGAAACATTCAGTACTTC
few	15	TRBV9	NA	TRBJ2-7	CASSVANQGFHEQYF	TGTGCCAGCAGCGTAGCCAATCAGGGTTTTCACGAGCAGTACTTC
few	14	TRBV3-1	NA	TRBJ2-7	CASSQGGLTYEQYF	TGTGCCAGCAGCCAAGGGGGACTGACCTACGAGCAGTACTTC
few	16	TRBV3-1	TRBD2	TRBJ2-3	CASSQDMAGGTDTQYF	TGTGCCAGCAGCCAAGATATGGCGGGGGGCACAGATACGCAGTATTTT
few	16	TRBV6-1	NA	TRBJ2-3	CASKLRSTVSTDTQYF	TGTGCCAGCAAACTTCGTTCGACAGTGTCGACAGATACGCAGTATTTT
few	15	TRBV27	NA	TRBJ2-7	CASSLGGDSSYEQYF	TGTGCCAGCAGTTTAGGGGGGGACAGCTCCTACGAGCAGTACTTC
many	14	TRBV28	NA	TRBJ2-7	CASSLKAPLVEQYF	TGTGCCAGCAGTTTAAAGGCCCCTTTAGTAGAGCAGTACTTC
few	16	TRBV12-3/TRBV12-4	TRBD2	TRBJ2-5	CASSLTGTSGEMTQYF	TGTGCCAGCAGCCTTACCGGGACTAGCGGGGAAATGACCCAGTACTTC
few	15	TRBV11-2	NA	TRBJ2-7	CASSTLDSLSYEQYF	TGTGCCAGCAGCACCCTGGACAGCCTCTCCTACGAGCAGTACTTC
few	14	TRBV28	NA	TRBJ2-7	CASHRVPYSYEQYF	TGTGCCAGCCACAGGGTCCCCTATTCCTACGAGCAGTACTTC
NA	16	TRBV7-2	NA	TRBJ2-5	CASSILGGGNQETQYF	TGTGCCAGCAGCATACTAGGGGGGGGAAACCAAGAGACCCAGTACTTC
NA	18	TRBV11-1	TRBD2	TRBJ2-3	CASSSLLLAGGSTDTQYF	TGTGCCAGCAGCTCCCTCCTACTAGCGGGGGGGAGCACAGATACGCAGTATTTT
few	15	TRBV20-1	NA	TRBJ2-2	CSARDSPGLTGELFF	TGCAGTGCTAGAGACAGTCCAGGTCTCACCGGGGAGCTGTTTTTT
few	16	TRBV11-2	TRBD1	TRBJ2-3	CASSPRGTGLGDTQYF	TGTGCCAGCAGCCCTAGGGGGACAGGGCTGGGAGATACGCAGTATTTT
NA	16	TRBV7-9	NA	TRBJ1-4	CASSLDLMRGYEKLFF	TGTGCCAGCAGCTTAGACTTAATGAGGGGCTATGAAAAACTGTTTTTT
NA	15	TRBV7-9	NA	TRBJ1-1	CASSLVWGLNTEAFF	TGTGCCAGCAGCTTAGTGTGGGGTTTGAACACTGAAGCTTTCTTT
many	17	TRBV4-3	TRBD2	TRBJ2-3	CASSQDGASGSPDTQYF	TGCGCCAGCAGCCAAGATGGGGCTAGCGGGAGCCCAGATACGCAGTATTTT
few	12	TRBV28	NA	TRBJ2-5	CASRKYGETQYF	TGTGCCAGCAGGAAATACGGGGAGACCCAGTACTTC
few	15	TRBV4-3	NA	TRBJ2-2	CASSQELGEHGELFF	TGCGCCAGCAGCCAAGAATTGGGGGAGCACGGGGAGCTGTTTTTT
many	17	TRBV4-3	NA	TRBJ1-2	CASSQDASLGRLYGYTF	TGCGCCAGCAGCCAAGATGCGTCCTTGGGGCGGCTGTATGGCTACACCTTC
many	17	TRBV5-5	TRBD2	TRBJ2-5	CASSLGRSGGAWETQYF	TGTGCCAGCAGCTTGGGTCGGAGCGGGGGGGCATGGGAGACCCAGTACTTC
NA	14	TRBV25-1	TRBD1	TRBJ1-1	CASSATGGRTEAFF	TGTGCCAGCAGTGCCACAGGGGGCCGCACTGAAGCTTTCTTT
many	12	TRBV7-3	TRBD1	TRBJ2-1	CASRNPGDSEFF	TGTGCCAGCAGGAACCCCGGGGACAGCGAGTTCTTC
NA	15	TRBV13	TRBD2	TRBJ2-1	CASSYRLAVYNEQFF	TGTGCCAGCAGCTACCGACTAGCAGTATACAATGAGCAGTTCTTC
NA	15	TRBV12-3/TRBV12-4	TRBD2	TRBJ2-7	CASSHPSASGNEQYF	TGTGCCAGCAGCCACCCGTCCGCTAGCGGAAACGAGCAGTACTTC
many	13	TRBV7-6	NA	TRBJ2-1	CASSAAQGYEQFF	TGTGCCAGCAGCGCGGCCCAGGGGTATGAGCAGTTCTTC
NA	16	TRBV7-7	NA	TRBJ2-5	CASSRGLAGFQETQYF	TGTGCTAGCAGCCGGGGACTGGCGGGGTTCCAAGAGACCCAGTACTTC
many	14	TRBV20-1	TRBD2	TRBJ2-1	CSARGLAGDNEQFF	TGCAGTGCTAGAGGACTAGCGGGAGACAATGAGCAGTTCTTC
few	15	TRBV2	NA	TRBJ1-5	CASSEARVVNQPQHF	TGTGCCAGCAGTGAAGCCAGGGTGGTCAATCAGCCCCAGCATTTT
few	17	TRBV4-3	TRBD2	TRBJ2-3	CASSQDIDLAGVDTQYF	TGCGCCAGCAGCCAAGATATAGATCTAGCGGGAGTAGATACGCAGTATTTT
NA	13	TRBV20-1	NA	TRBJ2-1	CSARGVGYNEQFF	TGCAGTGCTAGGGGAGTGGGATACAATGAGCAGTTCTTC
few	15	TRBV14	TRBD1	TRBJ1-2	CASSPGQPSNYGYTF	TGTGCCAGCAGCCCGGGACAGCCTTCAAACTATGGCTACACCTTC
NA	15	TRBV7-8	NA	TRBJ1-4	CASSLEREANEKLFF	TGTGCCAGCAGCTTAGAAAGGGAGGCTAATGAAAAACTGTTTTTT
few	15	TRBV28	NA	TRBJ1-4	CASTLEVATNEKLFF	TGTGCCAGCACCCTAGAAGTGGCAACTAATGAAAAACTGTTTTTT
many	13	TRBV10-3	NA	TRBJ2-3	CAISGGGKDTQYF	TGTGCCATCAGTGGTGGGGGCAAAGATACGCAGTATTTT
many	15	TRBV7-2	NA	TRBJ2-1	CASSFSGSFYNEQFF	TGTGCCAGCAGCTTCTCCGGGAGTTTCTACAATGAGCAGTTCTTC
NA	14	TRBV30	TRBD2	TRBJ2-2	CAWTREVDTGELFF	TGTGCCTGGACGCGGGAGGTGGACACCGGGGAGCTGTTTTTT
few	16	TRBV28	TRBD2	TRBJ2-2	CATGRLAGVNTGELFF	TGTGCCACCGGAAGATTAGCGGGGGTGAACACCGGGGAGCTGTTTTTT
many	13	TRBV10-3	NA	TRBJ1-6	CAIKGGREAPLHF	TGTGCCATCAAGGGTGGTAGGGAGGCACCCCTCCACTTT
NA	12	TRBV11-2	NA	TRBJ2-5	CASSIRWETQYF	TGTGCCAGCAGCATAAGGTGGGAGACCCAGTACTTC
NA	14	TRBV20-1	TRBD2	TRBJ2-1	CSASIGPSGNEQFF	TGCAGTGCTAGTATCGGTCCTAGCGGGAATGAGCAGTTCTTC
NA	12	TRBV12-3/TRBV12-4	TRBD1	TRBJ1-5	CASSLATGRPHF	TGTGCCAGCAGTTTAGCGACAGGGAGACCTCATTTT
many	14	TRBV3-1	NA	TRBJ2-1	CASSQAGRVNEQFF	TGTGCCAGCAGCCAAGCCGGCAGGGTCAATGAGCAGTTCTTC
NA	14	TRBV21-1	NA	TRBJ1-6	CASNGRSPNSPLHF	TGTGCCAGTAATGGACGGAGTCCTAATTCACCCCTCCACTTT
few	12	TRBV29-1	NA	TRBJ2-1	CSVDKVLGEQFF	TGCAGCGTTGATAAAGTACTAGGTGAGCAGTTCTTC
many	10	TRBV20-1	NA	TRBJ2-1	CSASREEQFF	TGCAGTGCTAGCCGGGAGGAGCAGTTCTTC
NA	18	TRBV15	TRBD2	TRBJ2-3	CATSRDRASGTSTDTQYF	TGTGCCACCAGCAGAGATCGGGCTAGCGGGACTAGCACAGATACGCAGTATTTT
NA	14	TRBV20-1	TRBD2	TRBJ2-2	CSAEREGDTGELFF	TGCAGTGCTGAGCGGGAGGGGGACACCGGGGAGCTGTTTTTT
many	12	TRBV25-1	NA	TRBJ1-2	CASRQGLYGYTF	TGTGCCAGCAGACAGGGTCTATATGGCTACACCTTC
few	12	TRBV7-8	NA	TRBJ2-7	CASSLSSNEQYF	TGTGCCAGCAGCTTATCTAGCAACGAGCAGTACTTC
few	13	TRBV24-1	NA	TRBJ2-5	CATSDRGRGTQYF	TGTGCCACCAGTGACCGTGGAAGGGGAACCCAGTACTTC
few	17	TRBV4-2	TRBD1	TRBJ2-3	CASSQEKGAYLADTQYF	TGTGCCAGCAGCCAAGAGAAGGGGGCGTATTTAGCAGATACGCAGTATTTT